This T cell receptor beta chain was retrieved from a study of CD8 T cells in ankylosing spondylitis. Findings and limits, study-wide: Those disease-linked clones were CD8+; they were also relatively rare in peripheral blood. Significant enrichment of disease-linked clones was reportedly seen in matched ankylosing spondylitis synovial fluid. Seemingly characteristic of ankylosing spondylitis blood was a TCR beta motif consisting of about 8 highly homologous variants.

Trimming pared 7 bases from V and 4 bases from J, leaving 16 bases between. The CDR3 runs 14 residues. TCRdb re-called the 5' RACE reads with MiXCR, one entry per CDR3 protein. The sample yields roughly 280,000 distinct CDR3 sequences, about 20% seen once. This clonotype was picked up a small number of times. The target antigen is unknown. The chain uses TRBV12-3 or TRBV12-4 and TRBJ1-1; the D gene is possibly TRBD1 (5 bases). Specimen: blood, either unsorted or a sorted T cell fraction (not recorded which). The TCR originated in a male donor with ankylosing spondylitis or in good health (not recorded which). CDR3 sequence: CASNLFGGGTEAFF. Here the CDR3 DNA reads TGTGCCAGCAACCTCTTCGGGGGGGGCACTGAAGCTTTCTTT.